The next 7 T cell receptor beta chains were all read from a single sample in a study of response to subunit inactivated influenza vaccine. Each CDR3 protein gets one entry after TCRdb re-called the RT-PCR reads with MiXCR. In the table there are 550,000 to 800,000 distinct CDR3 sequences, about 15% of which are singletons. The specimen comprised PBMCs from blood, sampled around two weeks before vaccination. The source of these receptors is a man aged 50 to 60 who received an inactivated influenza vaccine.

This clonotype was seen more than once but under ten times. DNA of the CDR3: TGCGCCAGCAGCCAAGCCTTAAGGACAAGCCATGGCTACACCTTC. Amino acids: CASSQALRTSHGYTF. The V call is TRBV4-3, the J call TRBJ1-2; the D gene is possibly TRBD1 (5 bases). Trimming took 1 base from V and 6 from J, leaving 15 bases between them. The CDR3 is 15 residues long. CDR1 is LGHNA, CDR2 YSLEER, per germline.

The chain uses TRBV7-8 and TRBJ2-3; 9 bases line up with TRBD2. The trim removed 1 base at V and 0 bases at J, leaving 2 bases unmatched. Germline CDR1 is SGHVS and CDR2 is FQNEAQ. This CDR3 region has 16 residues. As DNA, the CDR3 is TGTGCCAGCAGCTTAGTAGCGGGGGCTAGCACAGATACGCAGTATTTT. Translation: CASSLVAGASTDTQYF.

The chain is built from TRBV15 and TRBJ2-1; 8 bases agree with TRBD2. Germline trimming cut 6 bases from V and 4 bases from J; bases unmatched to any gene: 11. This CDR3 spans 16 amino acids. Germline CDR1 reads LNHNV; CDR2 reads YYDKDF (reference sequence). This CDR3 reads CATSRSGSGEYNEQFF. The CDR3 bases are TGTGCCACCAGTCGGAGCGGGAGCGGGGAATACAATGAGCAGTTCTTC.

This clonotype was found a few times. V and J are TRBV15 and TRBJ1-1, with D perhaps TRBD1 (6 bases). CDR3 length equals 14 residues. Trimming left V 2 bases short and J 0 bases short, with 7 bases between. CDR1 LNHNV and CDR2 YYDKDF come from the germline V gene (reference sequence). The CDR3 sequence: CATSRRQVNTEAFF. The CDR3 coding sequence is TGTGCCACCAGCAGACGACAGGTGAACACTGAAGCTTTCTTT.

This clonotype was seen at least ten times. The chain joins TRBV18 to TRBJ1-1; D unresolved. Germline loops: CDR1 KGHSH, CDR2 LQKENI. V was shortened by 2 bases and J by 3 bases, with 7 bases between the two germline ends. This CDR3 is 13 amino acids long. Here the CDR3 reads CASSPFRDTEAFF. CDR3 in DNA: TGTGCCAGCTCACCATTTAGGGACACTGAAGCTTTCTTT.

V gene TRBV7-8 combines with J gene TRBJ2-6; the D gene could be TRBD1 or TRBD2 (5 bases each). In germline, CDR1 is SGHVS, CDR2 FQNEAQ. V lost 0 bases to trimming and J lost 1 base, with 7 bases between them. The CDR3 is 16 amino acids. CDR3 nucleotides: TGTGCCAGCAGCTTAGCGTGGGGGTCTGGGGCCAACGTCCTGACTTTC. Translated: CASSLAWGSGANVLTF.

The genes are TRBV6-2 or TRBV6-3 and TRBJ1-6, with unresolved D. The germline V gene has CDR1 MNHEY and CDR2 SVGEGT. V was clipped by 6 bases and J by 8 bases, with 14 bases between them. The CDR3 is 14 amino acids. CDR3 coding DNA: TGTGCCAGCAGGCCTACTCAACTGGATTCACCCCTCCACTTT. This translates into CASRPTQLDSPLHF.